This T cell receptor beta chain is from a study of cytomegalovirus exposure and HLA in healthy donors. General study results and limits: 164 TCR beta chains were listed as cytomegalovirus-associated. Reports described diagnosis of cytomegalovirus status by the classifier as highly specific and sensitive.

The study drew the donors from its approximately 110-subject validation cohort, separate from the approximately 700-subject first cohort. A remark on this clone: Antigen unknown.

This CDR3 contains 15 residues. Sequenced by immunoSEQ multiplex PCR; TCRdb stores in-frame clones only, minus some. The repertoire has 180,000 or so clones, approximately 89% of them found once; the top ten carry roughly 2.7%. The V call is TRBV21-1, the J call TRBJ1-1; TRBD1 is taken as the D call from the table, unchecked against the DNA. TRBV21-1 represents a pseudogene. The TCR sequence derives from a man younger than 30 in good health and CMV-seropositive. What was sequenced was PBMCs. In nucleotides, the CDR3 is TGTGCCAGCAGCAGATTACAAGGACAGAACACTGAAGCTTTCTTT. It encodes CASSRLQGQNTEAFF.